This T cell receptor (beta chain) came from a study of technical replicates of blood from several donors. Measured with immunoSEQ multiplex PCR; TCRdb has only the in-frame clones, and not every one. The data show approximately 97,000 clones, about 95% seen once. Trimming pared 5 bases from V and 0 bases from J, leaving 11 bases between. Germline-derived CDR1 and CDR2 are MRHNA and SNTAGT. The CDR3 has 15 residues. Sequencing was performed on T cells isolated from PBMCs. The source is a human donor in good health. The chain recombines TRBV6-4 with TRBJ1-5; maybe TRBD1 (5 bases). Written as DNA, the CDR3 is TGTGCCAGCAGTAAGTGGACAACTAGCAATCAGCCCCAGCATTTT. Its translation: CASSKWTTSNQPQHF.